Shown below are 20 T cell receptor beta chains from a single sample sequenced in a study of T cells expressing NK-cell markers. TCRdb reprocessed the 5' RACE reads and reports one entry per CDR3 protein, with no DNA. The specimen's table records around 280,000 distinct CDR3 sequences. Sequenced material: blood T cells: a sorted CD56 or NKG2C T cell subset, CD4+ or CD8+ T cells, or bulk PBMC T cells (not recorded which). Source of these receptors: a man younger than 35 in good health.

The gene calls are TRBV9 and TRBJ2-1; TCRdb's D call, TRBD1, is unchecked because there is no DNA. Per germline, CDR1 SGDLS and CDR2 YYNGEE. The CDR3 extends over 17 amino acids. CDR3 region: CASSVDSQGHSYNEQFF.

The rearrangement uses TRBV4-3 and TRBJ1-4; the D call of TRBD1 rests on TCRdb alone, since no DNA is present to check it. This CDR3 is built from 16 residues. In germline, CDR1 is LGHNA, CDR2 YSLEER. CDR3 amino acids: CASSQGDRVLDEKLFF.

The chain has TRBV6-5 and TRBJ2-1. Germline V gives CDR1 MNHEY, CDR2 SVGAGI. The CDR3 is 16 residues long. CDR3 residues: CASSYQGGRAYNEQFF.

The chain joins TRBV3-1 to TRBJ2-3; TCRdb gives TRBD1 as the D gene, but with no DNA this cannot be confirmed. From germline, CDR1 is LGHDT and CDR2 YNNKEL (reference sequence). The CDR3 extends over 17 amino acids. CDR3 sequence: CASSQDLSGISTDTQYF.

The CDR3 is CASSLRKRWTDTQYF. The chain uses TRBV11-1 and TRBJ2-3. The V gene's germline CDR1 is SGHAT and CDR2 FQDESV (reference sequence). CDR3 length: 15 amino acids.

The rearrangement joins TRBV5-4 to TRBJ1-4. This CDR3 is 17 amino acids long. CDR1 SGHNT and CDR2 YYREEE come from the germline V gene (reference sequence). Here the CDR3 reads CASSPSGGKPLNEKLFF. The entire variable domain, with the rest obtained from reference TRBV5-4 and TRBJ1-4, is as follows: ETGVTQSPTHLIKTRGQQVTLRCSSQSGHNTVSWYQQALGQGPQFIFQYYREEENGRGNFPPRFSGLQFPNYSSELNVNALELDDSALYLCASSPSGGKPLNEKLFFGSGTQLSVL.

The CDR3 protein is CASSQGGTGELFF. V is TRBV4-2 and J is TRBJ2-2. Germline CDR1 LGHNA, CDR2 YNFKEQ. The CDR3 runs 13 residues.

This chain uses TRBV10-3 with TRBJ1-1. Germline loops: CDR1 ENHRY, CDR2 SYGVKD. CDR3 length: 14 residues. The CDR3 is CAISESLANTEAFF.

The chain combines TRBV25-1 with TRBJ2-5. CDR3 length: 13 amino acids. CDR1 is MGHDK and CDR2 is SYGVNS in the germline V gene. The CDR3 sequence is CASSGMQQETQYF.

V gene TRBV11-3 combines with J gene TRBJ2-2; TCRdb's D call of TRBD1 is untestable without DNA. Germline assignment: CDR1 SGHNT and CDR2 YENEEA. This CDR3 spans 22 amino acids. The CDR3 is CASSLGVWRTRTASRNTGELFF.

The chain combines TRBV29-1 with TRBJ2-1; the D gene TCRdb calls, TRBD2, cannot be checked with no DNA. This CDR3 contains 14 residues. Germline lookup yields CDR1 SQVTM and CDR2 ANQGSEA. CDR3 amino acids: CSAWDLRGYNEQFF.

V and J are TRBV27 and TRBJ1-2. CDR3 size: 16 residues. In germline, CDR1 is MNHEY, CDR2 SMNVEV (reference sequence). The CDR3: CASRRKTAVSVYGYTF.

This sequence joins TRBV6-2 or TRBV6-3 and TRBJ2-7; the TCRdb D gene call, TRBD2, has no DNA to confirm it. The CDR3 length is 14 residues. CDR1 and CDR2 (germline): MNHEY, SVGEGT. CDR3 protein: CASSSDLMRGKKYF.

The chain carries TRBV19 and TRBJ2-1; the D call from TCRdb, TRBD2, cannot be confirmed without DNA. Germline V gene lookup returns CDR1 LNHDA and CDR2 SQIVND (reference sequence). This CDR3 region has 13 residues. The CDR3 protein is CASKGRAYNEQFF. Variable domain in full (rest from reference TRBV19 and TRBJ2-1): DGGITQSPKYLFRKEGQNVTLSCEQNLNHDAMYWYRQDPGQGLRLIYYSQIVNDFQKGDIAEGYSVSREKKESFPLTVTSAQKNPTAFYLCASKGRAYNEQFFGPGTRLTVL.

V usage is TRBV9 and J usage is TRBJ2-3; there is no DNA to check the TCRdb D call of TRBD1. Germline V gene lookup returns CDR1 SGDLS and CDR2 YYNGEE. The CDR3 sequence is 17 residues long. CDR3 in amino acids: CASSAPLRDRHTDTQYF.

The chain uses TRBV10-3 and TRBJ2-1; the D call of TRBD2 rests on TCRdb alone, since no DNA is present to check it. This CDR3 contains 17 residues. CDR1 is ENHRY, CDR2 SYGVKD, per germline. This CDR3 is CAISIFGLSSGSNEQFF.

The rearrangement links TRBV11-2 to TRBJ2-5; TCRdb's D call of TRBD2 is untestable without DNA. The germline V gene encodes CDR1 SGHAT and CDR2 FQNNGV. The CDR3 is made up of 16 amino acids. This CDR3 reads CASSFGVSGSQETQYF.

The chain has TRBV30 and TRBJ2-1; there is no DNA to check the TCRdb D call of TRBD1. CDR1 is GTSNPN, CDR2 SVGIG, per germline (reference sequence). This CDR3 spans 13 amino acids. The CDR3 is CAWETGGMNEQFF.

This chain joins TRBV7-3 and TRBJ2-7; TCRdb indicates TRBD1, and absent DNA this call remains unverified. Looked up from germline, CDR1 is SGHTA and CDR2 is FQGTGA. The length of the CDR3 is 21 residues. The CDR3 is CASSPRLFVVDRTTLSYEQYF.

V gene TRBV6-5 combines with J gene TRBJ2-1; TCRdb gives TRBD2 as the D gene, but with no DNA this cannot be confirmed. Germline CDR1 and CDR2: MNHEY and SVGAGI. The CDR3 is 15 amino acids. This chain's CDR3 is CASSYEGTSGRFLFF.